Listed below are T cell receptor beta chains from one sample, sequenced in a study of cytomegalovirus exposure and HLA in healthy donors. Sequenced by immunoSEQ multiplex PCR; TCRdb stores in-frame clones only, minus some. The table shows fewer than 250,000 clones, with almost 80% occurring only once. Source material: PBMCs. The receptors originated from a young man in good health and CMV-seronegative. Each CDR3 is given with its conserved first and last residue. Fields, in order: D gene, J gene, V gene, CDR3 DNA, CDR3 protein. The D gene is left open where the match is weak.

TRBD1	TRBJ1-3	TRBV6-4	TGTGCCAGCTGCATCCGGACAGGGGTTTTGGACACCATATATTTT	CASCIRTGVLDTIYF
NA	TRBJ2-5	TRBV4-1	TGCGCCAGCAGCAACAATGAATTTGAGACCCAGTACTTC	CASSNNEFETQYF
NA	TRBJ2-7	TRBV6-5	TGTGCCAGCAGTTATTTCGCCGGGATTTCCTACGAGCAGTACTTC	CASSYFAGISYEQYF
TRBD2	TRBJ2-1	TRBV18	TGTGCCAGCTCAACCCAACCTAGCGGGGCCTCCTACAATGAGCAGTTCTTC	CASSTQPSGASYNEQFF
TRBD1	TRBJ2-6	TRBV6-5	TGTGCCAGCAGTTACGACAGGGACTCTGGGGCCAACGTCCTGACTTTC	CASSYDRDSGANVLTF
TRBD1	TRBJ2-1	TRBV5-1	TGCGCCAGCAGCGGCGGGACAGGGGACAATGAGCAGTTCTTC	CASSGGTGDNEQFF
NA	TRBJ1-1	TRBV5-5	TGTGCCAGCAGCTTGGGTTCAGGGGCAATTGAAGCTTTCTTT	CASSLGSGAIEAFF
NA	TRBJ1-2	TRBV10-3	TGTGCCATCACTAGGGAGGGGATCGGCTATGGCTACACCTTC	CAITREGIGYGYTF
TRBD2	TRBJ2-5	TRBV4-2	TGTGCCAGCAGCCCTAGAGCGGGGGGGGAGACCCAGTACTTC	CASSPRAGGETQYF
TRBD1	TRBJ2-3	TRBV9	TGTGCCAGCAGCGCACAGGGGCCTTTAACAGATACGCAGTATTTT	CASSAQGPLTDTQYF
TRBD1	TRBJ1-4	TRBV4-2	TGTGCCAGCAGCCAAGATGGGACAGGGTCGATCGAAAAACTGTTTTTT	CASSQDGTGSIEKLFF